The next 6 T cell receptor beta chains were all read from a single sample in a study of CD8 T cells in ankylosing spondylitis. Via MiXCR, TCRdb re-called the 5' RACE reads, giving one row per CDR3 protein. The sample shows roughly 48,000 distinct CDR3 sequences, less than 8.5% of them seen only once. The sample consisted of blood, either unsorted or a sorted T cell fraction (not recorded which). The receptors derive from a female donor with ankylosing spondylitis or in good health (not recorded which).

In its sample, this clonotype was seen many times. The rearrangement uses TRBV5-1 and TRBJ2-6; D is perhaps TRBD1 or TRBD2 (5 bases each). Trimming shortened V by 2 bases and J by 0 bases, and 15 bases separated the two germline ends. The germline gives CDR1 SGHRS, CDR2 YFSETQ. This CDR3 has 18 residues. This chain's CDR3 is CASSFPPGRTSGANVLTF. The DNA of the CDR3 is TGCGCCAGCAGCTTTCCCCCGGGACGAACCTCTGGGGCCAACGTCCTGACTTTC.

Ten or more counts support this clonotype. The chain joins TRBV5-1 to TRBJ2-1; D is unresolved. The germline V gene has CDR1 SGHRS and CDR2 YFSETQ. This CDR3 is built from 15 residues. V dropped 4 bases and J dropped 4 bases, with 15 bases sitting between them. The chain's CDR3 is CASSPALPQYNEQFF. CDR3 nucleotides: TGCGCCAGCAGCCCCGCCCTGCCCCAATACAATGAGCAGTTCTTC.

This clonotype showed up just a few times. The rearrangement uses TRBV6-2 or TRBV6-3 and TRBJ2-3; TRBD2 matches 15 bases. This CDR3 has 16 residues. CDR1 and CDR2 (germline): MNHEY, SVGEGT. V shed 5 bases and J 5 bases; nucleotides not matched to a gene: 5. The DNA for the CDR3 is TGTGCCAGCAGTAAGGGACTAGCGGGGGGAAAAGATACGCAGTATTTT. Protein: CASSKGLAGGKDTQYF.

This clonotype was counted at least ten times. The rearrangement joins TRBV6-5 to TRBJ1-2; a weak D match, TRBD1 (5 bases). Germline V gene data show CDR1 as MNHEY and CDR2 as SVGAGI. Trimming pared 2 bases from V and 9 bases from J, leaving 16 bases between. This CDR3 region has 14 residues. CDR3 region: CASSYGLRGASYTF. CDR3 bases: TGTGCCAGCAGTTACGGTCTGCGGGGCGCGAGCTACACCTTC.

This clonotype has ten or more counts. The genes are TRBV4-2 and TRBJ2-3, with no clear D. Germline CDR1 LGHNA, CDR2 YNFKEQ. The CDR3 covers 15 residues. V was shortened by 0 bases and J by 3 bases, with 10 bases between the two germline ends. CDR3 sequence: CASSQDRLSTDTQYF. CDR3 in DNA: TGTGCCAGCAGCCAAGATAGACTCTCTACAGATACGCAGTATTTT.

This clonotype was seen at least ten times. The rearrangement uses TRBV9 and TRBJ2-3; D ambiguous. CDR1 is SGDLS, CDR2 YYNGEE, per germline. V was trimmed by 1 base and J by 0 bases, leaving 9 bases between them. The CDR3 consists of 15 residues. CDR3 DNA: TGTGCCAGCAGCGTAATAACTCACAGCACAGATACGCAGTATTTT. Amino acid sequence: CASSVITHSTDTQYF.